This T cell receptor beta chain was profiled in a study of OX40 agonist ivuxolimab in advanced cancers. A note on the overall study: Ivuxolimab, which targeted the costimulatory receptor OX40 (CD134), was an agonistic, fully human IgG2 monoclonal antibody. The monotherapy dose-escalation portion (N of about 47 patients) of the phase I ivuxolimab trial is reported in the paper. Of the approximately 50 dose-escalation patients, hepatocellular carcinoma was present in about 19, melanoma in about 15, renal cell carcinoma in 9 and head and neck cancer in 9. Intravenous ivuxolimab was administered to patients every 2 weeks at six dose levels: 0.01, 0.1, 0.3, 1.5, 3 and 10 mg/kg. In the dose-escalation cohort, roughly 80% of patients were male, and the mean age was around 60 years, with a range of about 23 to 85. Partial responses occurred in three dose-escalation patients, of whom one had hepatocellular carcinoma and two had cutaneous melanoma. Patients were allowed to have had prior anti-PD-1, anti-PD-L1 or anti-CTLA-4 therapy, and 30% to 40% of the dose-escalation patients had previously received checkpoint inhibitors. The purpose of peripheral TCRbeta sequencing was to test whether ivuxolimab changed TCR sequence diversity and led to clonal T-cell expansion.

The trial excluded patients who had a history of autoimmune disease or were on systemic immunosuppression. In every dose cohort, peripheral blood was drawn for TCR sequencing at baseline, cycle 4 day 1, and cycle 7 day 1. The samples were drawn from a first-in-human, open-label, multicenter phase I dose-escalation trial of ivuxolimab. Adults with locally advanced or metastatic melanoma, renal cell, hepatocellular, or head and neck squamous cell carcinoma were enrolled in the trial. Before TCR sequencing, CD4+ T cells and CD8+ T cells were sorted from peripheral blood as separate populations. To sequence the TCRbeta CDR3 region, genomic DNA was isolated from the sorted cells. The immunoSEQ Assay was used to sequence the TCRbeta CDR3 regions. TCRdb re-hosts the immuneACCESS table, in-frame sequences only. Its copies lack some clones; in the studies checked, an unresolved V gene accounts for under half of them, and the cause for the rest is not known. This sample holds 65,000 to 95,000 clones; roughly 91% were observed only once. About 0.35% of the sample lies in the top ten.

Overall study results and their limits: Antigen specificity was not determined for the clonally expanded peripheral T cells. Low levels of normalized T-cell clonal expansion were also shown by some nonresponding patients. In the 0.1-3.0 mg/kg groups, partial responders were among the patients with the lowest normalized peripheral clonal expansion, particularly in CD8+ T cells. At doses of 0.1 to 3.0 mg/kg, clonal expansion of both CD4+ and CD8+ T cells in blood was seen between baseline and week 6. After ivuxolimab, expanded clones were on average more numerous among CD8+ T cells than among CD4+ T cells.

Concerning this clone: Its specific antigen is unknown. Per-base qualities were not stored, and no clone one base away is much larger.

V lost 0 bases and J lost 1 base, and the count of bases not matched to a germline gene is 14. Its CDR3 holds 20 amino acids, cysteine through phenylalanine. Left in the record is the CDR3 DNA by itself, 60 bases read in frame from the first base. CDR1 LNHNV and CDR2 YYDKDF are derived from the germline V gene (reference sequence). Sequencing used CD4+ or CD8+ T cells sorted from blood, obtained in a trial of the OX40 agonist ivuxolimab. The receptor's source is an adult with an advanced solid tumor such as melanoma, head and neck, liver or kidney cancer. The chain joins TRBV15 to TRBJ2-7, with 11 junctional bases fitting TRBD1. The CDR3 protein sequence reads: CATSRDRWGQGVYNSYEQYF. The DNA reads TGTGCCACCAGCAGAGATCGGTGGGGACAGGGGGTGTATAATTCCTACGAGCAGTACTTC.